This TCR beta chain was profiled in a study of blood T cell repertoires in COVID-19. The CDR3 totals 15 residues. Germline V CDR1 and CDR2: SGHDN, FVKESK. Trimming pared 2 bases from V and 0 bases from J, leaving 7 bases between. Profiled with immunoSEQ multiplex PCR; TCRdb holds only in-frame clones, not every one. Of some 250,000 clones listed, approximately 81% are singletons. The receptor was isolated from an older woman with active or convalescent COVID-19. Sequenced: peripheral blood. The V gene is TRBV14, the J gene TRBJ1-4; TRBD1 is a possible D gene (5 bases). CDR3 loop: CASSQLTATNEKLFF. CDR3 nucleotides: TGTGCCAGCAGCCAATTGACAGCAACTAATGAAAAACTGTTTTTT. The whole variable domain, filled in from reference TRBV14 and TRBJ1-4, reads EAGVTQFPSHSVIEKGQTVTLRCDPISGHDNLYWYRRVMGKEIKFLLHFVKESKQDESGMPNNRFLAERTGGTYSTLKVQPAELEDSGVYFCASSQLTATNEKLFFGSGTQLSVL.